This T cell receptor (beta chain) is from a study of vaccination and CD4 T cells after COVID-19. Overall study context: Convalescent persons amounted to six males plus four females, two of whom were Hispanic.

Treatment noted: roughly 11-day PBMC culture with coronavirus spike peptide pools or control peptides (ViraFEST assay). After 10 days of culture, CD4+ T cells were negatively selected. Study observations and caveats: Median SARS-CoV-2-reactive clonotypes rose from roughly 19 to 38, not significantly.

The germline CDR1 and CDR2 sequences are SNHLY and FYNNEI. J gave up 0 bases and V 7 bases, and 9 bases lay outside the gene matches. The CDR3 totals 16 residues. This clonotype was observed a few times. Its cognate antigen is unknown. Oncomine TCR Beta short-read sequencing was applied to DNA from cultured CD4+ T cells. The genomic DNA was obtained from cultured CD4+ T cells by extraction with the QIAamp micro DNA kit. TCRdb re-derived calls from the PCR reads in MiXCR, one entry per CDR3 protein. The table shows around 15,000 distinct CDR3 sequences, with approximately 52% occurring only once. This sequence was found in a human donor who had recovered from COVID-19. The V call is TRBV2, the J call TRBJ1-5, with TRBD1 matching 7 bases. The sample comprised CD4+ T cells from blood, cultured in vitro. The DNA for the CDR3 is TGTGCCAGCATCAACGGGACAGAATATAGCAATCAGCCCCAGCATTTT. Residues: CASINGTEYSNQPQHF.